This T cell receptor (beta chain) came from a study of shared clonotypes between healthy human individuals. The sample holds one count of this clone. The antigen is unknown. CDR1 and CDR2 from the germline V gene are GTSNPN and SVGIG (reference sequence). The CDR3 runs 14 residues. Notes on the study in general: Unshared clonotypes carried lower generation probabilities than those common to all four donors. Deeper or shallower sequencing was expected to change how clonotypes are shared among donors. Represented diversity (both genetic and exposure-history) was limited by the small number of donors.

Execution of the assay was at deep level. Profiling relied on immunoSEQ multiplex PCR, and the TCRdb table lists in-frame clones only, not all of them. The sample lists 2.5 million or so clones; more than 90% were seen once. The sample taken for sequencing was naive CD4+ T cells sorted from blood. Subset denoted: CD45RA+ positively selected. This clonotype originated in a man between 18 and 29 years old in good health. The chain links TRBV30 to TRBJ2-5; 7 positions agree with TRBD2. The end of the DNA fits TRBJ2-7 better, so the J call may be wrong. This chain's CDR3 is CAWTTLGGTYEQYF. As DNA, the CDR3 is TGTGCCTGGACAACACTCGGGGGGACCTACGAGCAGTACTTC.